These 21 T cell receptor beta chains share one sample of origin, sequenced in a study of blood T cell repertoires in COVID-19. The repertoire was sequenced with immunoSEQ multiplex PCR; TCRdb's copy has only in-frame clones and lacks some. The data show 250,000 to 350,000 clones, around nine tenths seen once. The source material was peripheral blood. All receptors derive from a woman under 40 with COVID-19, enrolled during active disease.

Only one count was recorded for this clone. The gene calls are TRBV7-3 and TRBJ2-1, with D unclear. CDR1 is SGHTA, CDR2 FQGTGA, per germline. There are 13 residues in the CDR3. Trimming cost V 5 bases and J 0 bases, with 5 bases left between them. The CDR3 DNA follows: TGTGCCAGCAGCCCCGGCTCCTACAATGAGCAGTTCTTC. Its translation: CASSPGSYNEQFF.

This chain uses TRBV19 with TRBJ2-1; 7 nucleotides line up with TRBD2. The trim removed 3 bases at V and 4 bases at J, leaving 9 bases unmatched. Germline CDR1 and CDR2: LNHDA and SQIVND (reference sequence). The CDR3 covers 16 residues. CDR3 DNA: TGTGCCAGTAGTATCAATCCAGGGACTATTTACAATGAGCAGTTCTTC. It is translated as CASSINPGTIYNEQFF.

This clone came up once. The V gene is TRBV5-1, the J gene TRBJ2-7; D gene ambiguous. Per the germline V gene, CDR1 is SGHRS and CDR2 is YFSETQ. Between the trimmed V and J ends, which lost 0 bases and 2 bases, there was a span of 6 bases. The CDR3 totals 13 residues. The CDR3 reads CASSLELTYEQYF. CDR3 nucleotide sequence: TGCGCCAGCAGCTTGGAACTAACCTACGAGCAGTACTTC.

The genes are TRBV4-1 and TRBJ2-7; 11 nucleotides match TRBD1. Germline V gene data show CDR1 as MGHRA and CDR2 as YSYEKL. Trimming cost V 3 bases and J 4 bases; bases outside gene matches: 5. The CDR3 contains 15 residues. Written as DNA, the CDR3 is TGCGCCAGCAGCCAGCCCGGGACAGGGGGTTACGAGCAGTACTTC. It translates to CASSQPGTGGYEQYF.

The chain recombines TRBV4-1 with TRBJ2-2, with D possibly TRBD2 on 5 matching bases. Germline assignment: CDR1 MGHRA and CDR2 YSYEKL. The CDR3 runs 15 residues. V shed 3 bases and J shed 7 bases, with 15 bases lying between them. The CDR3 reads CASSQEVHRGGELFF. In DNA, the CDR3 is TGCGCCAGCAGCCAGGAGGTACATCGGGGCGGGGAGCTGTTTTTT.

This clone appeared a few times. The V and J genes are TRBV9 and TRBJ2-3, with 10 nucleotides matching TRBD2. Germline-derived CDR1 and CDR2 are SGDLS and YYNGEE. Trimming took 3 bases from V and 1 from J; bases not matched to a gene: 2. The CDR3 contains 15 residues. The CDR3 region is CASSETSGGTDTQYF. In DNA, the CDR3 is TGTGCCAGCAGCGAAACTAGCGGGGGCACAGATACGCAGTATTTT.

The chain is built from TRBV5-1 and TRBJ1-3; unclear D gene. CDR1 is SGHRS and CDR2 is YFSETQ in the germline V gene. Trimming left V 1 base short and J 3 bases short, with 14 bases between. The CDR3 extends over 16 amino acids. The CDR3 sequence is CASSLLGRNLGNTIYF. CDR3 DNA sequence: TGCGCCAGCAGCTTGCTTGGCAGGAATCTTGGAAACACCATATATTTT.

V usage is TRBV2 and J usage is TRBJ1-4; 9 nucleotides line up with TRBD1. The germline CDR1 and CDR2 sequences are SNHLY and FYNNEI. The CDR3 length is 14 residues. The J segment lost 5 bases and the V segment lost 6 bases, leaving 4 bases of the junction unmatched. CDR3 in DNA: TGTGCCAGCAGCCCCGGGACAGGGAATGAAAAACTGTTTTTT. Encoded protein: CASSPGTGNEKLFF.

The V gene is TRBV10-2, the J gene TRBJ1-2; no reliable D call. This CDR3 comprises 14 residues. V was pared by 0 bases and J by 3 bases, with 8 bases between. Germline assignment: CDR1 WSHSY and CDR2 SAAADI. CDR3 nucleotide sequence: TGCGCCAGCAGTGAGTCGACTCGGGACTATGGCTACACCTTC. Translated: CASSESTRDYGYTF.

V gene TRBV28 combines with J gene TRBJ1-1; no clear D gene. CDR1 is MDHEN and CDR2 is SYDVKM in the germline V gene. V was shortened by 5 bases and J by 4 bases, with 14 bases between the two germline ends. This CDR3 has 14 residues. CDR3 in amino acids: CASSLGLRVTEAFF. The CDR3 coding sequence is TGTGCCAGCAGTCTAGGTCTGAGGGTCACTGAAGCTTTCTTT.

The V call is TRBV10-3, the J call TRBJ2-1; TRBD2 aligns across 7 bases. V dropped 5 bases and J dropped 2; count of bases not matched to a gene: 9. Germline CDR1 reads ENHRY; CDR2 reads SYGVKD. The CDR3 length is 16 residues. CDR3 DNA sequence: TGTGCCATCAGTCCTGGCGGGAGAGACGCCTACAATGAGCAGTTCTTC. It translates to CAISPGGRDAYNEQFF.

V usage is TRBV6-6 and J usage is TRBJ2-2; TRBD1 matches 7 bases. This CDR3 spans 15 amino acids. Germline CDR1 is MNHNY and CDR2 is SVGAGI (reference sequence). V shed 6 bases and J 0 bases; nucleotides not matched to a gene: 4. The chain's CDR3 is CASRKGQTNTGELFF. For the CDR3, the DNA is TGTGCCAGCAGAAAGGGACAGACGAACACCGGGGAGCTGTTTTTT.

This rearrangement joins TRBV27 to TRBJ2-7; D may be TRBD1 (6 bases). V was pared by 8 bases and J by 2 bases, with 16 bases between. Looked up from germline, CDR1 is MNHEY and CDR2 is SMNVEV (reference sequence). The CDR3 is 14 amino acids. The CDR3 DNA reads TGTGCCAGCTTTGACCAGGGGCGCCCCTACGAGCAGTACTTC. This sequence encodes CASFDQGRPYEQYF.

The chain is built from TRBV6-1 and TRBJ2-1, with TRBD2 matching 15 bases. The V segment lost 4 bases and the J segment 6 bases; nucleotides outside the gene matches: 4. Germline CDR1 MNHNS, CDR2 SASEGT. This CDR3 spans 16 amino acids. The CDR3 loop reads CASSGGLAGGRNEQFF. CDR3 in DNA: TGTGCCAGCAGTGGCGGACTAGCGGGAGGGCGCAATGAGCAGTTCTTC.

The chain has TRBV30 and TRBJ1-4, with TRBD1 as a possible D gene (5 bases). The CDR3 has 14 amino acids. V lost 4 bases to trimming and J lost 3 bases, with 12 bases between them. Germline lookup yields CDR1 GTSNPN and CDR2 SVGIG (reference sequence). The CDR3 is CAWTGGTANEKLFF. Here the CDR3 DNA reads TGTGCCTGGACTGGCGGGACGGCTAATGAAAAACTGTTTTTT.

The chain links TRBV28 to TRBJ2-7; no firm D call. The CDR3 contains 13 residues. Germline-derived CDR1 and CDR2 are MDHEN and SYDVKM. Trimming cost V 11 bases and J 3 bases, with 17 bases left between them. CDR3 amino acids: CASKVAGYYEQYF. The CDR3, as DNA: TGTGCCTCCAAGGTTGCAGGATACTACGAGCAGTACTTC.

CDR3 in DNA: TGTGCCAGTAGTATCCCGGGACTTAAACCCGGGGAGCTGTTTTTT. Amino acids: CASSIPGLKPGELFF. The rearrangement uses TRBV19 and TRBJ2-2; D is perhaps TRBD2 (6 bases). Trimming shortened V by 3 bases and J by 6 bases, and 14 bases separated the two germline ends. The CDR3 spans 15 residues. The V gene's germline CDR1 is LNHDA and CDR2 SQIVND (reference sequence).

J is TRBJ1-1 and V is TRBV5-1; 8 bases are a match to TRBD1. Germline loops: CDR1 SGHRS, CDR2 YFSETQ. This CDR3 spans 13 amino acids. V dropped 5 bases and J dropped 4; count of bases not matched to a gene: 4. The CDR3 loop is CASRPQGATEAFF. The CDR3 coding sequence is TGCGCCAGCAGGCCGCAGGGGGCCACTGAAGCTTTCTTT.

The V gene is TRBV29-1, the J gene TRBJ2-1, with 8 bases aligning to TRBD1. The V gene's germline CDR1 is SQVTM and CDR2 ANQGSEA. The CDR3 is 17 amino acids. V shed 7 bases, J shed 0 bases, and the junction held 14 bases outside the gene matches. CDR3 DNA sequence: TGCAGCGCTACGAGGACAGGGACCGTAAGCTCCTACAATGAGCAGTTCTTC. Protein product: CSATRTGTVSSYNEQFF.

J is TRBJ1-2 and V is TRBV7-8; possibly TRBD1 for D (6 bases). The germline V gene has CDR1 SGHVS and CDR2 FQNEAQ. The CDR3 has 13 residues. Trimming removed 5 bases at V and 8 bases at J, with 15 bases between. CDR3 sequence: CASSPLTGRGYTF. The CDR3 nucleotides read TGTGCCAGCAGCCCGTTAACAGGGAGAGGCTACACCTTC.

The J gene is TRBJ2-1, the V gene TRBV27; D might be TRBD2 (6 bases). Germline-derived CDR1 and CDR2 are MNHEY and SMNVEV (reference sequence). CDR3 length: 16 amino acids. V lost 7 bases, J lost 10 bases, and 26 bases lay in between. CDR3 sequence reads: CASKNFRGLSGREQFF. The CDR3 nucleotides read TGTGCCAGCAAGAATTTTCGGGGACTTTCCGGCCGGGAGCAGTTCTTC.